This is a list of T cell receptor beta chains from one sample in a study of blood T cell repertoires in COVID-19. The table came from immunoSEQ multiplex PCR; TCRdb's copy has only in-frame clones and leaves some out. The sample lists fewer than 300,000 clones, 87% occurring once. The sample consisted of peripheral blood. Receptors were obtained from a woman between 40 and 55 years old who had recovered from COVID-19. The CDR3 runs from the conserved cysteine through the conserved F or W. A D gene is named only where the DNA matches it firmly. Not all rows give a size; the values are once, few, many and, for expanded clones, a class.

>TRBV6-2/TRBV6-3|TRBJ1-5|.|.
CASSYTGRQPQHF
TGTGCCAGCAGTTACACAGGCCGCCAGCCCCAGCATTTT
>TRBV5-5|TRBJ1-4|TRBD1|.
CASSLPGTGGGKLFF
TGTGCCAGCAGCTTGCCGGGGACAGGGGGCGGGAAACTGTTTTTT
>TRBV7-9|TRBJ2-1|.|once
CASSSGGGVNEQFF
TGTGCCAGCAGCTCGGGAGGGGGCGTGAATGAGCAGTTCTTC
>TRBV9|TRBJ1-3|.|few
CASSVEAGRDTIYF
TGTGCCAGCAGCGTAGAGGCAGGGCGAGACACCATATATTTT
>TRBV6-1|TRBJ2-5|TRBD1|.
CASSEAGTAQETQYF
TGTGCCAGCAGTGAGGCCGGGACAGCCCAAGAGACCCAGTACTTC
>TRBV6-5|TRBJ2-3|TRBD2|.
CASSSWTSGGGDTQYF
TGTGCCAGCAGTTCCTGGACTAGCGGGGGGGGAGATACGCAGTATTTT
>TRBV5-5|TRBJ2-5|.|.
CASSSQLAGTQYF
TGTGCCAGCAGCTCACAATTGGCTGGGACCCAGTACTTC
>TRBV5-6|TRBJ2-7|TRBD1|.
CASSRDTGDEQYF
TGTGCCAGCAGTCGCGATACAGGGGACGAGCAGTACTTC
>TRBV28|TRBJ1-2|.|once
CASSPLNYGYTF
TGTGCCAGCAGTCCCCTTAACTATGGCTACACCTTC
>TRBV21-1|TRBJ1-2|.|.
CASSPKIRRDRGPSNYGYTF
TGTGCCAGCAGCCCGAAAATTCGACGGGACAGGGGGCCCTCCAACTATGGCTACACCTTC
>TRBV6-2/TRBV6-3|TRBJ2-1|.|.
CASSYLGLQYNEQFF
TGTGCCAGCAGTTACCTAGGACTACAGTACAATGAGCAGTTCTTC
>TRBV11-2|TRBJ2-7|.|.
CASSLDTGVPSYF
TGTGCCAGCAGCTTGGACACCGGAGTCCCTTCGTACTTC
>TRBV27|TRBJ1-1|.|.
CASSLIGANTEAFF
TGTGCCAGCAGTTTAATAGGGGCCAACACTGAAGCTTTCTTT
>TRBV2|TRBJ2-1|.|.
CASRRPSSYNEQFF
TGTGCCAGCAGGCGCCCGAGCTCCTACAATGAGCAGTTCTTC
>TRBV11-2|TRBJ2-3|.|.
CASSPPSLGFSDTQYF
TGTGCCAGCAGCCCCCCCAGTCTAGGCTTCTCAGATACGCAGTATTTT
>TRBV27|TRBJ1-4|.|.
CASSLYPGGTNEKLFF
TGTGCCAGCAGTTTATACCCGGGGGGGACTAATGAAAAACTGTTTTTT
>TRBV6-5|TRBJ2-2|.|few
CASRLRVSGELFF
TGTGCCAGCCGACTGAGGGTGTCCGGGGAGCTGTTTTTT
>TRBV24-1|TRBJ1-2|.|.
CATSDTGAGYTF
TGTGCCACCAGTGATACGGGTGCCGGCTACACCTTC
>TRBV4-1|TRBJ2-1|TRBD2|.
CASSQEVSGGPYNEQFF
TGCGCCAGCAGCCAAGAAGTTAGCGGGGGGCCATACAATGAGCAGTTCTTC
>TRBV3-1/TRBV3-2|TRBJ1-2|.|.
CASSPQGKGVGYTF
TGTGCCAGCAGCCCACAGGGTAAGGGCGTAGGCTACACCTTC
>TRBV5-6|TRBJ2-7|TRBD1|.
CASSYWDRVNEQYF
TGTGCCAGCAGCTACTGGGACAGGGTTAACGAGCAGTACTTC
>TRBV27|TRBJ1-3|.|few
CASSLGAGSLPIYF
TGTGCCAGCAGTTTAGGGGCAGGGTCCCTACCCATATATTTT
>TRBV7-2|TRBJ2-7|TRBD1|.
CASSPGTGGTQSSYEQYF
TGTGCCAGCAGCCCCGGGACAGGGGGGACTCAAAGCTCCTACGAGCAGTACTTC
>TRBV9|TRBJ2-3|.|once
CASSVRREGTDTQYF
TGTGCCAGCAGCGTACGCAGGGAGGGCACAGATACGCAGTATTTT
>TRBV9|TRBJ1-1|.|.
CASSVARGGTEAFF
TGTGCCAGCAGCGTAGCTCGGGGGGGCACTGAAGCTTTCTTT
>TRBV9|TRBJ2-7|TRBD2|.
CASSVAAGLAGSYEQYF
TGTGCCAGCAGCGTAGCGGCGGGACTAGCGGGCTCCTACGAGCAGTACTTC
>TRBV21-1|TRBJ1-2|.|.
CASNDGRQAGYTF
TGTGCCAGCAACGACGGTAGACAGGCCGGCTACACCTTC
>TRBV7-2|TRBJ1-4|TRBD1|.
CASSLRTGVTNEKLFF
TGTGCCAGCAGCCTGCGGACAGGGGTAACTAATGAAAAACTGTTTTTT
>TRBV5-4|TRBJ2-1|TRBD1|.
CASSSDRAFYNEQFF
TGTGCCAGCAGTTCTGACAGGGCTTTTTACAATGAGCAGTTCTTC
>TRBV10-3|TRBJ1-1|.|.
CAISESGDRTEAFF
TGTGCCATCAGTGAGTCAGGGGATCGAACTGAAGCTTTCTTT
>TRBV28|TRBJ2-7|TRBD1|once
CASSDTGTGLYAEQYF
TGTGCCAGCAGTGATACCGGGACAGGGTTGTATGCCGAGCAGTACTTC
>TRBV9|TRBJ2-5|TRBD2|.
CASSGGTSGGRGETQYF
TGTGCCAGCAGCGGAGGGACTAGCGGGGGCCGGGGGGAGACCCAGTACTTC
>TRBV5-6|TRBJ1-1|.|.
CASRDRLNTEAFF
TGTGCCAGCAGGGACAGACTGAACACTGAAGCTTTCTTT
>TRBV5-4|TRBJ1-5|.|.
CASSLPDQPQHF
TGTGCCAGCAGCCTCCCCGATCAGCCCCAGCATTTT
>TRBV18|TRBJ1-6|.|few
CASSPSVSGEGSPLHF
TGTGCCAGCTCACCATCGGTTTCAGGGGAAGGTTCACCCCTCCACTTT
>TRBV7-9|TRBJ2-1|TRBD2|.
CASSLVVSGGDLSNEQFF
TGTGCCAGCAGCTTAGTGGTTAGCGGGGGAGACCTCTCCAATGAGCAGTTCTTC
>TRBV14|TRBJ2-3|.|.
CASSQVLSTDTQYF
TGTGCCAGCAGCCAAGTGTTAAGCACAGATACGCAGTATTTT
>TRBV12-5|TRBJ2-3|TRBD2|.
CASAASGVTDTQYF
TGTGCTAGTGCGGCTAGCGGGGTCACAGATACGCAGTATTTT
>TRBV11-2|TRBJ1-2|.|once
CASSLDQGPYGYTF
TGTGCCAGCAGCTTAGACCAGGGGCCCTATGGCTACACCTTC
>TRBV5-1|TRBJ2-5|TRBD2|.
CASSFRGEGETQYF
TGCGCCAGCAGCTTTCGTGGGGAGGGGGAGACCCAGTACTTC
>TRBV6-4|TRBJ2-2|.|.
CASSDLPGRNTGELFF
TGTGCCAGCAGTGACTTACCAGGGCGGAACACCGGGGAGCTGTTTTTT
>TRBV19|TRBJ2-1|.|.
CASKAPEGRLYNEQFF
TGTGCCAGTAAGGCCCCGGAGGGAAGGCTATACAATGAGCAGTTCTTC
>TRBV4-3|TRBJ1-2|TRBD1|few
CASSPLDRALYGYTF
TGCGCCAGCAGCCCTCTTGACAGGGCCCTCTATGGCTACACCTTC
>TRBV5-1|TRBJ2-7|.|.
CASSLAAGTVSYEQYF
TGCGCCAGCAGCTTGGCGGCGGGGACGGTCTCCTACGAGCAGTACTTC
>TRBV6-5|TRBJ2-7|.|.
CASSYHTAAYEQYF
TGTGCCAGCAGTTACCACACAGCTGCCTACGAGCAGTACTTC